This T cell receptor (beta chain) derives from a study of blood T cell repertoires in COVID-19. Across the whole study: Acute-phase and convalescent COVID-19 samples originated in the United States, Italy and Spain. Sample material is recorded as cDNA or gDNA derived from T cells, B-cell-depleted T cells, or PBMCs.

In the authors' workflow: The assay estimated nucleated cells by amplifying reference gene primers. Using immunoSEQ multiplex PCR, the repertoire was profiled, and TCRdb retains in-frame clones only, with some absent. V and J calls and clone size come straight from that table; D and trimming were deduced from the DNA. Here the sample spans about 350,000 clones, over 75% being singletons. With V trimmed by 7 bases and J by 4 bases, 12 bases remained unmatched. In germline, CDR1 is SQVTM, CDR2 ANQGSEA. The CDR3 totals 15 residues. What the recovered Cohort 3 donors had was two negative PCRs, clearance, or symptom resolution.

The V and J genes are TRBV29-1 and TRBJ2-3; 9 nucleotides agree with TRBD1. Specimen: PBMCs or T cells enriched from blood (not recorded which). The sequence was collected from a woman aged 25 to 39 who had recovered from COVID-19. The CDR3 reads CSAGKGQGAPDTQYF. The CDR3 DNA reads TGCAGCGCTGGCAAGGGACAGGGCGCCCCAGATACGCAGTATTTT.